Below, one TCR beta chain is given with its context. The antigen remains unidentified. These data are taken from a study of blood T cells in healthy people across ages. Alongside a J-beta primer mix, a sample-barcoded 5' primer served in a second PCR lasting about 7 to 12 cycles. TCRdb independently ran MiXCR on the 5' RACE reads; one entry per CDR3 protein. This table has approximately 1.5 million distinct CDR3 sequences, around 35% appearing once. CDR1 is SGHTA, CDR2 FQGNSA, per germline. V lost 4 bases, J lost 6 bases, and 5 bases stayed unmatched. The CDR3 is 14 residues long. Overall study findings and caveats: Long-lived donors had more naive CD4+ cells and higher diversity than aged donors.

The V call is TRBV7-2, the J call TRBJ2-2; the match to TRBD2 covers 7 bases. The receptor comes from a woman in her twenties or thirties in good health. The sequenced sample consisted of blood. The chain's CDR3 is CASSSQTSPGELFF. The CDR3 nucleotides are TGTGCCAGCAGCTCGCAGACTAGCCCCGGGGAGCTGTTTTTT.